The text below deals with one T cell receptor (beta chain). The protocol was immunoSEQ multiplex PCR, while the TCRdb copy is restricted to in-frame clones and leaves out a portion. Of 30,000 or so clones in the sample, 60% to 80% are singletons; the top ten hold around 4.2%. The data originate from a study of PD-1 blockade in classical Hodgkin lymphoma. The length of the CDR3 is 15 residues. The germline V gene encodes CDR1 LNHDA and CDR2 SQIVND (reference sequence). Trimming removed 6 bases from V and 7 bases from J, with 16 bases in between. There was relapse after autologous stem cell transplantation in every patient, and there was variation in brentuximab vedotin exposure.

The TCR comes from a human donor with classical Hodgkin lymphoma. This sample comprised peripheral blood mononuclear cells (PBMCs), obtained before the second cycle of nivolumab. V usage is TRBV19 and J usage is TRBJ1-6; a possible D gene is TRBD1 (6 bases). Here the CDR3 reads CASRELTGPNSPLHF. CDR3 coding DNA: TGTGCCAGTAGAGAGCTGACAGGTCCGAATTCACCCCTCCACTTT.